A single sample gave rise to the 18 T cell receptor beta chains below, sequenced in a study of beta chain features in type 1 diabetes. Expressed TCRB transcripts got sequenced, as all isolated RNA was reverse transcribed. The table came from immunoSEQ multiplex PCR; TCRdb's copy has only in-frame clones and leaves some out. This table holds 360,000 or so clones, around 20% found once. The sequencing input was naive CD4+ T cells from blood. The receptors were gathered from a woman aged 18-29 years in good health.

This chain joins TRBV19 and TRBJ2-5, with D perhaps TRBD2 (6 bases). CDR3 length: 13 amino acids. The germline gives CDR1 LNHDA, CDR2 SQIVND (reference sequence). The V end was cut by 3 bases, the J end by 9 bases, with 14 bases between. CDR3 region: CASSIPGVGAQYF. The CDR3 coding sequence is TGTGCCAGTAGTATTCCGGGGGTCGGGGCCCAGTACTTC.

This clone was detected a few times. The chain couples TRBV29-1 to TRBJ2-1, with D possibly matching TRBD1 (6 bases). The CDR3 totals 13 residues. Trimming left V 6 bases short and J 4 bases short, with 13 bases between. The V gene's germline CDR1 is SQVTM and CDR2 ANQGSEA. CDR3 sequence: CSVGGRIYNEQFF. CDR3 bases: TGCAGCGTAGGGGGACGAATATACAATGAGCAGTTCTTC.

This clone was seen more than once but under ten times. The limits of the CDR3 on the DNA are not certain, so only TCRdb's listed CDR3 is given. Within the sample, other DNA sequences also encode this same CDR3. The chain employs TRBV6-5 and TRBJ2-7; no DNA check was done on the table's D call, TRBD2. Germline lookup yields CDR1 MNHEY and CDR2 SVGAGI. A total of 11 residues make up the CDR3, ends included. The CDR3 loop reads CASSTSYEQYF.

This clone was seen a few times. This chain joins TRBV2 and TRBJ2-7; 9 nucleotides match TRBD1. V lost 6 bases and J lost 13; bases outside the gene matches: 10. The CDR3 runs to 12 residues. Germline V CDR1 and CDR2: SNHLY, FYNNEI. CDR3 sequence: CASSTGGATFYF. The DNA of the CDR3 is TGTGCCAGCAGCACAGGGGGCGCAACGTTTTACTTC.

CDR3 amino acids: CASSLSQGAITEAFF. The CDR3 DNA is TGTGCCAGCAGCTTATCCCAGGGGGCCATCACTGAAGCTTTCTTT. The chain joins TRBV7-2 to TRBJ1-1, with 8 bases lining up with TRBD1. This CDR3 comprises 15 residues. Per the germline V gene, CDR1 is SGHTA and CDR2 is FQGNSA. V dropped 2 bases and J dropped 4; count of bases not matched to a gene: 6. Filled out from reference TRBV7-2 and TRBJ1-1, the complete variable domain reads GAGVSQSPSNKVTEKGKDVELRCDPISGHTALYWYRQSLGQGLEFLIYFQGNSAPDKSGLPSDRFSAERTGGSVSTLTIQRTQQEDSAVYLCASSLSQGAITEAFFGQGTRLTVV.

The chain uses TRBV7-3 and TRBJ2-3; 8 bases align to TRBD2. Trimming cost V 3 bases and J 5 bases; bases outside gene matches: 7. This CDR3 contains 15 residues. CDR1 and CDR2 (germline): SGHTA, FQGTGA. The CDR3 here is CASSFLGGGQDTQYF. The CDR3 nucleotides are TGTGCCAGCAGCTTCCTCGGGGGGGGGCAAGATACGCAGTATTTT. The full variable domain, its missing parts supplied by reference TRBV7-3 and TRBJ2-3, is GAGVSQTPSNKVTEKGKYVELRCDPISGHTALYWYRQSLGQGPEFLIYFQGTGAADDSGLPNDRFFAVRPEGSVSTLKIQRTERGDSAVYLCASSFLGGGQDTQYFGPGTRLTVL.

About this clone: Other DNA sequences in this sample translate to the same CDR3. The chain employs TRBV2 and TRBJ1-5; TRBD1 agrees at 11 bases. CDR1 is SNHLY, CDR2 FYNNEI, per germline. There are 14 residues in the CDR3. The trim removed 4 bases at V and 7 bases at J, leaving 3 bases unmatched. This CDR3 reads CASSGTGGRQPQHF. Here the CDR3 DNA reads TGTGCCAGCAGTGGGACAGGGGGCAGGCAGCCCCAGCATTTT.

The J gene is TRBJ2-3, the V gene TRBV19; 11 nucleotides match TRBD1. V gave up 6 bases and J gave up 11 bases; unmatched junction bases: 13. Germline V gene lookup returns CDR1 LNHDA and CDR2 SQIVND (reference sequence). CDR3 length: 15 residues. The CDR3 here is CASREAGTGGTRQYF. The CDR3, as DNA: TGTGCCAGTAGGGAGGCCGGGACAGGGGGGACTAGGCAGTATTTT.

This clone was found a few times. The chain has TRBV5-6 and TRBJ1-2; possible D gene TRBD1, 6 bases. The V and J ends lost 0 bases and 2 bases respectively, with 11 bases between them. The CDR3 totals 15 residues. Germline CDR1 is SGHDT and CDR2 is YYEEEE. CDR3 loop: CASSLGAGANYGYTF. DNA of the CDR3: TGTGCCAGCAGCTTGGGGGCAGGGGCAAACTATGGCTACACCTTC.

This sequence joins TRBV5-4 and TRBJ2-5; 9 bases fit TRBD2. V lost 3 bases and J lost 2; bases outside the gene matches: 8. CDR1 SGHNT and CDR2 YYREEE come from the germline V gene (reference sequence). This CDR3 has 16 residues. CDR3 protein: CASSSPAGGPQETQYF. Written as DNA, the CDR3 is TGTGCCAGCAGCTCCCCAGCGGGGGGCCCTCAAGAGACCCAGTACTTC. The variable domain in full, completed from reference TRBV5-4 and TRBJ2-5, reads ETGVTQSPTHLIKTRGQQVTLRCSSQSGHNTVSWYQQALGQGPQFIFQYYREEENGRGNFPPRFSGLQFPNYSSELNVNALELDDSALYLCASSSPAGGPQETQYFGPGTRLLVL.

V is TRBV29-1 and J is TRBJ2-7; 13 nucleotides line up with TRBD2. V dropped 1 base and J dropped 3; count of bases not matched to a gene: 0. This CDR3 has 14 residues. Germline V lookup: CDR1 SQVTM, CDR2 ANQGSEA. For the CDR3, the DNA is TGCAGCGTTGAAGGGACTAGCGGGAGCTACGAGCAGTACTTC. It specifies CSVEGTSGSYEQYF.

Worth noting for this clone: The same CDR3 is also encoded by other DNA sequences in this sample. The rearrangement joins TRBV19 to TRBJ2-1, with TRBD2 identical over 8 bases. The CDR3 spans 14 residues. CDR1 and CDR2 from the germline V gene are LNHDA and SQIVND (reference sequence). Trimming removed 3 bases from V and 8 bases from J; junction bases left unmatched: 6. CDR3 DNA sequence: TGTGCCAGTAGTATGGCTAGCGGGCGGGATGAGCAGTTCTTC. As protein: CASSMASGRDEQFF.

This rearrangement joins TRBV4-3 to TRBJ2-6; no definite D call. This CDR3 has 16 residues. The germline V gene has CDR1 LGHNA and CDR2 YSLEER. V dropped 0 bases and J dropped 1 base, with 7 bases sitting between them. In nucleotides, the CDR3 is TGCGCCAGCAGCCAAGATGTGGCTTCTGGGGCCAACGTCCTGACTTTC. Translation: CASSQDVASGANVLTF.

This rearrangement joins TRBV7-9 to TRBJ2-7; D may be TRBD1 (6 bases). CDR1 is SEHNR, CDR2 FQNEAQ, per germline (reference sequence). This CDR3 has 14 amino acids. The V and J ends lost 2 bases and 6 bases respectively, with 14 bases between them. The CDR3 nucleotides are TGTGCCAGCAGCTTAATGGATCCAGGGGTCGAGCAGTACTTC. This codes for CASSLMDPGVEQYF.

CDR3 region: CASSPGHTMSYEQYF. The CDR3 region has the DNA TGTGCCAGCAGCCCGGGACACACCATGTCCTACGAGCAGTACTTC. This chain uses TRBV5-8 with TRBJ2-7, with D possibly matching TRBD1 (6 bases). The CDR3 covers 15 residues. Trimming left V 4 bases short and J 1 base short, with 15 bases between. CDR1 and CDR2 (germline): SGHTS, YDEGEE.

This chain joins TRBV5-1 and TRBJ2-2, with 7 bases aligning to TRBD2. CDR1 and CDR2 from the germline V gene are SGHRS and YFSETQ. CDR3 size: 16 residues. V was pared by 0 bases and J by 4 bases, with 6 bases of the junction left unmatched. The CDR3: CASSLASRGSTGELFF. CDR3 in DNA: TGCGCCAGCAGCTTGGCCTCCCGCGGGAGCACCGGGGAGCTGTTTTTT.

V is TRBV18 and J is TRBJ1-5; 7 bases agree with TRBD1. Germline CDR1 is KGHSH and CDR2 is LQKENI. This CDR3 has 15 amino acids. V shed 3 bases and J 9 bases; nucleotides not matched to a gene: 11. The CDR3 reads CASSPVQGHLGPQHF. CDR3 nucleotide sequence: TGTGCCAGCTCACCGGTACAGGGGCACCTTGGGCCCCAGCATTTT.

For this clone: The junction departs from germline at one end; a sequencing error may be responsible. The chain combines TRBV7-7 with TRBJ2-5; D is uncertain. CDR3 length: 13 amino acids. Germline-derived CDR1 and CDR2 are SSHAT and FNYEAQ (reference sequence). CDR3 in DNA: TGTGCTAGCAGCTCGGTGGGCGAAGAGACCCAGTACTTC. Translating gives CASSSVGEETQYF.